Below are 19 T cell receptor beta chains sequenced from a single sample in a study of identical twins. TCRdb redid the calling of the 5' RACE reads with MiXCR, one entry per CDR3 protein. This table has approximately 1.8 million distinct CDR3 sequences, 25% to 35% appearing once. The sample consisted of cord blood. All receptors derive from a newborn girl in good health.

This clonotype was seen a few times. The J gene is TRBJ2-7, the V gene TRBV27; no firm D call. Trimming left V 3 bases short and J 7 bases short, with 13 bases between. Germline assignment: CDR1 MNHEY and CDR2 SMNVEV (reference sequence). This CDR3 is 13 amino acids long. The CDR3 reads CASSFGVFNEQYF. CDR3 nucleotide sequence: TGTGCCAGCAGTTTCGGAGTGTTCAATGAGCAGTACTTC.

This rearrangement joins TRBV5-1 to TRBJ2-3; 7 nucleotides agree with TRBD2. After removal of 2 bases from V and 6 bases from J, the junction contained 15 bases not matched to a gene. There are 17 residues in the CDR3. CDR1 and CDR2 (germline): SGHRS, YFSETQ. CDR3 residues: CASSLSGTGGSGDTQYF. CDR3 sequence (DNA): TGCGCCAGCAGCTTATCCGGGACTGGCGGGAGTGGGGATACGCAGTATTTT.

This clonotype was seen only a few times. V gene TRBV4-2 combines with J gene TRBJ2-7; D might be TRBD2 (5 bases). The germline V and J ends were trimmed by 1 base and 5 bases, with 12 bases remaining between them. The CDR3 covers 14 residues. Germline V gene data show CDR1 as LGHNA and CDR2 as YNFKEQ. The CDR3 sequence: CASSQGRGTHEQYF. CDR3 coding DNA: TGTGCCAGCAGCCAAGGACGGGGAACCCACGAGCAGTACTTC.

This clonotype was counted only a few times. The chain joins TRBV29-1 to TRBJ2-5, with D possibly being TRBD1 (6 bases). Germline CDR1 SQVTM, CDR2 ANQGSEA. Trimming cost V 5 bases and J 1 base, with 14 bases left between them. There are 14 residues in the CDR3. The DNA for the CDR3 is TGCAGCGTTCTTAGGGACACGTCCCAAGAGACCCAGTACTTC. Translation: CSVLRDTSQETQYF.

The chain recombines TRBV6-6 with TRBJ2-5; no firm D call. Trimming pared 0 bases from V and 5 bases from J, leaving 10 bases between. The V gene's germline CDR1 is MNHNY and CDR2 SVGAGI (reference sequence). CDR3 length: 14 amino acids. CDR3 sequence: CASSYSKIWETQYF. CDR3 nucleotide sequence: TGTGCCAGCAGTTACTCGAAGATTTGGGAGACCCAGTACTTC.

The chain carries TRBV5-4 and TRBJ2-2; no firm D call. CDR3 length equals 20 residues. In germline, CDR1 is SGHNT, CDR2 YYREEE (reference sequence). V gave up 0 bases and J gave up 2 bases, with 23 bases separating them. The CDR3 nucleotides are TGTGCCAGCAGCTTGGGAGAGCCGGGCCTGAAGGGAAGAAACACCGGGGAGCTGTTTTTT. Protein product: CASSLGEPGLKGRNTGELFF.

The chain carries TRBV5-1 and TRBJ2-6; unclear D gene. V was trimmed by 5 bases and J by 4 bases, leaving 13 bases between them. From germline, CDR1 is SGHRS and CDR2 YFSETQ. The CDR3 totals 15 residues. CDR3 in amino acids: CASSGYGSGANVLTF. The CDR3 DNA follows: TGCGCCAGCAGTGGATACGGTTCCGGGGCCAACGTCCTGACTTTC.

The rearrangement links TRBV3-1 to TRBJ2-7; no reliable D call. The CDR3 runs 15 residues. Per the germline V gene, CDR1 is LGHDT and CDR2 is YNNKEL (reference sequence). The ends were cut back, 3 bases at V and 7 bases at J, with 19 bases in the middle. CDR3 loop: CASSHEGTLYNEQYF. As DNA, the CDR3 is TGTGCCAGCAGCCATGAAGGCACCTTATACAATGAGCAGTACTTC.

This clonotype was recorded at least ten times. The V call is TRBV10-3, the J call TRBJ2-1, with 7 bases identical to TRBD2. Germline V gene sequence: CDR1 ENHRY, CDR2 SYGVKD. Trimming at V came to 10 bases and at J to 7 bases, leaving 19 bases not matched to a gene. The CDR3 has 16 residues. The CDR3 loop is CATLGGRGLEGNEQFF. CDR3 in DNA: TGTGCCACCCTTGGCGGGAGAGGCTTAGAGGGAAATGAGCAGTTCTTC.

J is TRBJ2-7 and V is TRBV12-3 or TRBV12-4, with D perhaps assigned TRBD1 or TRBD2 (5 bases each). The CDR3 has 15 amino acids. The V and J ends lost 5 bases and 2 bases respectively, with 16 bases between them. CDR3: CASSGSRDLAYEQYF. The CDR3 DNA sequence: TGTGCCAGCAGTGGAAGCCGGGACCTGGCCTACGAGCAGTACTTC.

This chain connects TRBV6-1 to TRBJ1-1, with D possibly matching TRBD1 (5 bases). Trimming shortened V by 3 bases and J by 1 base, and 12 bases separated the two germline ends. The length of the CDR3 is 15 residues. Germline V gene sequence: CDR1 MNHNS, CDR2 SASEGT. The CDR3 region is CASSDRKGTNTEAFF. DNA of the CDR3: TGTGCCAGCAGTGACCGAAAGGGGACGAACACTGAAGCTTTCTTT.

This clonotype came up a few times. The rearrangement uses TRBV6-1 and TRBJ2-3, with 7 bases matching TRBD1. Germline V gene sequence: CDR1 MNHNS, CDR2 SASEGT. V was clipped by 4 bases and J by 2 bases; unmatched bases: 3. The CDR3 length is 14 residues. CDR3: CASSVTGVTDTQYF. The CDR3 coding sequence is TGTGCCAGCAGTGTTACAGGGGTCACAGATACGCAGTATTTT.

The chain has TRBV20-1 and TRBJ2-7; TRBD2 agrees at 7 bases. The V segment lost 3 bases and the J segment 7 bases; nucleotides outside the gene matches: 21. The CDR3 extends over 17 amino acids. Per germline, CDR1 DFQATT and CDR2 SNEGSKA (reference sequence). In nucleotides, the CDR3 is TGCAGTGCTAGGCCCACACTAGCGACCCAGTCCTACAATGAGCAGTACTTC. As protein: CSARPTLATQSYNEQYF.

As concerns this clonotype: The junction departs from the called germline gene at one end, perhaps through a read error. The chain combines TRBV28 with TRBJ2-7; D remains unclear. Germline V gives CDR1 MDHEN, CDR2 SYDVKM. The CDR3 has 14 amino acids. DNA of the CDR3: TGTGCCGGCAGTTCCGACTTAATCTCCTACGAGCAGTACTTC. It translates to CAGSSDLISYEQYF.

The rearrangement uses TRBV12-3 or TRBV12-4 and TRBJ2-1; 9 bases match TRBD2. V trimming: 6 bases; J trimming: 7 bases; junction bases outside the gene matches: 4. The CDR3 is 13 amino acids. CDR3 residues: CASRPSGENEQFF. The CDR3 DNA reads TGTGCCAGCAGACCTAGCGGGGAGAATGAGCAGTTCTTC.

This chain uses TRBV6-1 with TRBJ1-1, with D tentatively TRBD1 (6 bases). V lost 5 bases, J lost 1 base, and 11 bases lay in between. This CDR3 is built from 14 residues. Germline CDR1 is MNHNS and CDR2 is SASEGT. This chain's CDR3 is CASSKDRENTEAFF. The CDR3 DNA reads TGTGCCAGCAGTAAGGACAGAGAGAACACTGAAGCTTTCTTT.

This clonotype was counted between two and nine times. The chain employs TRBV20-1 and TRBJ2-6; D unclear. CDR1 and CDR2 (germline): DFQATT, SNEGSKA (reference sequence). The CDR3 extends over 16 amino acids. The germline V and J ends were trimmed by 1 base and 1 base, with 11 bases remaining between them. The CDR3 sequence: CSARVPFWSGANVLTF. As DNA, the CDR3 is TGCAGTGCTAGAGTCCCCTTTTGGTCTGGGGCCAACGTCCTGACTTTC.

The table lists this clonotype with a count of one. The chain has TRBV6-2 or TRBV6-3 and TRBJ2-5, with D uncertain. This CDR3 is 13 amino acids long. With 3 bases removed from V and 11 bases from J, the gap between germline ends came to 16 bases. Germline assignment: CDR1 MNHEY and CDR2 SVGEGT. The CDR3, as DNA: TGTGCCAGCAGTTATTGGACCTCCTACGTGCAGTACTTC. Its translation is CASSYWTSYVQYF.

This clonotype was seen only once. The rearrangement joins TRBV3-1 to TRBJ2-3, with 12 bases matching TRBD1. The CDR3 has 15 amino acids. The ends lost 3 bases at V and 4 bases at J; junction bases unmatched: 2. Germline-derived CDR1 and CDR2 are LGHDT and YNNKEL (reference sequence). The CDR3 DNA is TGTGCCAGCAGCCAGGGACAGGGGGCATCAGATACGCAGTATTTT. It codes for CASSQGQGASDTQYF.